Each of the 27 T cell receptor beta chains below was sequenced from the same sample in a study of T cells in localized non-small cell lung cancer. Sequencing used immunoSEQ multiplex PCR; TCRdb keeps in-frame clones, though not all of them. The sample yields approximately 72,000 clones, 84% seen once. The sample in question was peripheral blood, obtained before any cancer treatment. These TCRs come from a female donor older than 55 with stage I lung adenocarcinoma.

This chain connects TRBV27 to TRBJ1-3, with unresolved D. CDR1 is MNHEY, CDR2 SMNVEV, per germline (reference sequence). Deletions cut 7 bases from V and 0 bases from J, with 13 bases between. The CDR3 length is 15 residues. CDR3 nucleotide sequence: TGTGCCAGCACCCCGACGGACTTCTCTGGAAACACCATATATTTT. Protein product: CASTPTDFSGNTIYF.

V and J are TRBV11-2 and TRBJ2-7; TRBD2 matches 8 bases. Trimming at V came to 3 bases and at J to 2 bases, leaving 3 bases not matched to a gene. The CDR3 sequence is 14 residues long. The germline gives CDR1 SGHAT, CDR2 FQNNGV. The DNA for the CDR3 is TGTGCCAGCAGCTTGGCACTAGCGGCCTACGAGCAGTACTTC. Protein: CASSLALAAYEQYF.

This chain joins TRBV6-6 and TRBJ1-1; the D is unclear. The CDR3 length is 11 residues. The V gene's germline CDR1 is MNHNY and CDR2 SVGAGI (reference sequence). V lost 2 bases, J lost 11 bases, and 9 bases lay in between. The CDR3 DNA follows: TGTGCCAGCAGTTACGGGTTCGGGGCTTTCTTT. Translation: CASSYGFGAFF.

J is TRBJ1-1 and V is TRBV5-1, with a tentative D call TRBD1 (5 bases). The V gene lost 4 bases and the J gene lost 9 bases, with 13 bases spanning the gap. Germline V gene sequence: CDR1 SGHRS, CDR2 YFSETQ. The CDR3 runs 12 residues. CDR3 DNA: TGCGCCAGCAGCCCGGACACCTACCAAGCTTTCTTT. This codes for CASSPDTYQAFF.

The gene calls are TRBV4-2 and TRBJ1-6; no reliable D call. From germline, CDR1 is LGHNA and CDR2 YNFKEQ. CDR3 size: 13 residues. V gave up 1 base and J gave up 4 bases, with 2 bases separating them. This chain's CDR3 is CASSQAYNSPLHF. The CDR3 coding sequence is TGTGCCAGCAGCCAAGCATATAATTCACCCCTCCACTTT.

Note on this clone: A read error may produce the germline difference seen at one junction end. The chain combines TRBV30 with TRBJ1-4; D ambiguous. Looked up from germline, CDR1 is GTSNPN and CDR2 is SVGIG (reference sequence). The length of the CDR3 is 14 residues. CDR3 coding DNA: TGTGCCTGGAGTTCATGGGCGGGAAGGGAAAGACTGTTTTTT. It codes for CAWSSWAGRERLFF.

The chain couples TRBV11-2 to TRBJ2-5, with unresolved D. This CDR3 is built from 14 residues. From germline, CDR1 is SGHAT and CDR2 FQNNGV. V was trimmed by 1 base and J by 5 bases, leaving 11 bases between them. CDR3 region: CASSLGQPWETQYF. In nucleotides, the CDR3 is TGTGCCAGCAGCTTAGGTCAGCCATGGGAGACCCAGTACTTC.

The chain recombines TRBV4-1 with TRBJ2-3; D uncertain. CDR3 length equals 15 residues. Germline V gene sequence: CDR1 MGHRA, CDR2 YSYEKL. V gave up 1 base and J gave up 7 bases, with 15 bases separating them. CDR3 sequence reads: CASSQVASRVNTQYF. The CDR3 coding sequence is TGCGCCAGCAGCCAAGTGGCGTCCCGGGTGAATACGCAGTATTTT.

In this sample, this clone turned up a few times. V gene TRBV10-3 combines with J gene TRBJ2-7; 14 positions match TRBD2. The CDR3 covers 16 residues. The V gene's germline CDR1 is ENHRY and CDR2 SYGVKD. V dropped 4 bases and J dropped 5; count of bases not matched to a gene: 7. The CDR3 sequence: CAISAGLAGGTNEQYF. The CDR3 DNA reads as TGTGCCATCAGTGCCGGACTAGCGGGAGGAACAAACGAGCAGTACTTC.

This chain links TRBV5-1 with TRBJ2-6; D gene unclear. The CDR3 has 14 amino acids. Looked up from germline, CDR1 is SGHRS and CDR2 is YFSETQ. The V gene lost 7 bases and the J gene lost 0 bases, with 8 bases spanning the gap. The DNA for the CDR3 is TGCGCCAGCTCGGAGAGCTCTGGGGCCAACGTCCTGACTTTC. Translation gives CASSESSGANVLTF.

This clone was observed a handful of times. The chain carries TRBV28 and TRBJ2-7, with D perhaps matching TRBD1 or TRBD2 (5 bases each). From germline, CDR1 is MDHEN and CDR2 SYDVKM. This CDR3 region has 15 residues. Trimming left V 7 bases short and J 0 bases short, with 16 bases between. Written as DNA, the CDR3 is TGTGCCAGCAATACCCGGGACGTGAGCTCCTACGAGCAGTACTTC. It is translated as CASNTRDVSSYEQYF.

The chain employs TRBV13 and TRBJ2-4; TRBD1 is a possible D gene (6 bases). V was pared by 2 bases and J by 4 bases, with 12 bases between. The germline V gene encodes CDR1 PRHDT and CDR2 FYEKMQ (reference sequence). The CDR3 spans 15 residues. DNA for the CDR3: TGTGCCAGCAGCTTACGGGCTACAGGGAAAAACATTCAGTACTTC. Amino acid sequence: CASSLRATGKNIQYF. Full variable domain (rest looked up from reference TRBV13 and TRBJ2-4): AAGVIQSPRHLIKEKRETATLKCYPIPRHDTVYWYQQGPGQDPQFLISFYEKMQSDKGSIPDRFSAQQFSDYHSELNMSSLELGDSALYFCASSLRATGKNIQYFGAGTRLSVL.

The V call is TRBV4-2, the J call TRBJ2-3, with 9 bases fitting TRBD2. CDR1 is LGHNA and CDR2 is YNFKEQ in the germline V gene. The CDR3 covers 17 residues. The junction had 12 bases not matched to a gene; V was cut back by 4 bases and J by 4 bases. CDR3 in DNA: TGTGCCAGCAGCCGGACGGGGAGCGGGGGGCGGGCAGATACGCAGTATTTT. Translation gives CASSRTGSGGRADTQYF.

This rearrangement joins TRBV18 to TRBJ1-6; 7 bases are shared with TRBD1. The CDR3 runs to 15 residues. Germline CDR1 and CDR2: KGHSH and LQKENI. The ends lost 5 bases at V and 5 bases at J; junction bases unmatched: 6. CDR3 sequence reads: CASSGDRVNNSPLHF. CDR3 sequence (DNA): TGTGCCAGCTCAGGCGACAGGGTTAATAATTCACCCCTCCACTTT.

This chain connects TRBV15 to TRBJ1-2; 7 bases map to TRBD1. Trimming at V came to 2 bases and at J to 4 bases, leaving 7 bases not matched to a gene. The length of the CDR3 is 15 residues. CDR1 is LNHNV and CDR2 is YYDKDF in the germline V gene (reference sequence). The CDR3 sequence is CATSRKTGLVYGYTF. CDR3 nucleotide sequence: TGTGCCACCAGCAGAAAGACAGGGTTGGTCTATGGCTACACCTTC.

The gene calls are TRBV28 and TRBJ2-7; D is undetermined. Germline loops: CDR1 MDHEN, CDR2 SYDVKM. V was trimmed by 6 bases and J by 4 bases, leaving 10 bases between them. CDR3 size: 12 residues. CDR3 protein: CASSTTSYEQYF. The CDR3 DNA follows: TGTGCCAGCAGCACAACTTCGTACGAGCAGTACTTC.

This rearrangement joins TRBV30 to TRBJ2-1, with 7 nucleotides matching TRBD2. Germline V gene data show CDR1 as GTSNPN and CDR2 as SVGIG (reference sequence). The junction had 12 bases not matched to a gene; V was cut back by 1 base and J by 9 bases. The CDR3 totals 15 residues. Here the CDR3 DNA reads TGTGCCTGGAGTGCAACGGGAGGACCCCGTAGTGAGCAGTTCTTC. Amino acids: CAWSATGGPRSEQFF.

The chain uses TRBV25-1 and TRBJ1-1; a weak D match, TRBD1 (5 bases). The CDR3 has 13 residues. Germline CDR1 MGHDK, CDR2 SYGVNS. The V gene lost 1 base and the J gene lost 7 bases, with 10 bases spanning the gap. CDR3 coding DNA: TGTGCCAGCAGTGAATTGGGGGGTTATGAAGCTTTCTTT. It specifies CASSELGGYEAFF.

This clone was recorded once. The chain carries TRBV7-3 and TRBJ1-1, with 7 bases that match TRBD1. The V gene's germline CDR1 is SGHTA and CDR2 FQGTGA. This CDR3 spans 13 amino acids. V lost 3 bases and J lost 5; bases outside the gene matches: 3. The CDR3 region has the DNA TGTGCCAGCAGCTTGACAGGGAAGACTGAAGCTTTCTTT. This codes for CASSLTGKTEAFF.

This clone was found once. J is TRBJ2-5 and V is TRBV5-1; TRBD1 matches at 8 bases. Germline CDR1 SGHRS, CDR2 YFSETQ. Losses at the gene ends were 4 bases for V and 5 bases for J; bases not matched to a gene: 7. The CDR3 loop spans 14 amino acids. The CDR3 region has the DNA TGCGCCAGCAGCACCGGACAGGGCCGCGAGACCCAGTACTTC. Its translation: CASSTGQGRETQYF. Together with reference TRBV5-1 and TRBJ2-5, the CDR3 gives the full variable domain: KAGVTQTPRYLIKTRGQQVTLSCSPISGHRSVSWYQQTPGQGLQFLFEYFSETQRNKGNFPGRFSGRQFSNSRSEMNVSTLELGDSALYLCASSTGQGRETQYFGPGTRLLVL.

The genes are TRBV5-1 and TRBJ1-2; D remains ambiguous. Trimming removed 7 bases from V and 4 bases from J, with 11 bases in between. Per germline, CDR1 SGHRS and CDR2 YFSETQ. The CDR3 contains 12 residues. The CDR3 DNA follows: TGCGCCAGCGCACTGGAATCCTATGGCTACACCTTC. This encodes CASALESYGYTF.

There are a few counts of this clone. The chain carries TRBV18 and TRBJ1-2; 7 bases fit TRBD1. Trimming at V came to 5 bases and at J to 8 bases, leaving 8 bases not matched to a gene. Germline V CDR1 and CDR2: KGHSH, LQKENI. The CDR3 is 13 residues long. This chain's CDR3 is CASSVTGVEGYTF. The CDR3 DNA reads as TGTGCCAGCTCAGTCACAGGGGTGGAAGGCTACACCTTC.

The chain has TRBV27 and TRBJ1-2; maybe TRBD1 (5 bases). In germline, CDR1 is MNHEY, CDR2 SMNVEV (reference sequence). The CDR3 runs 13 residues. Trimming left V 8 bases short and J 4 bases short, with 14 bases between. For the CDR3, the DNA is TGTGCCAGCTCCGGGGGTCTAGGCTATGGCTACACCTTC. Translation: CASSGGLGYGYTF.

This clone was seen only a few times. The chain is built from TRBV11-2 and TRBJ2-7, with 10 nucleotides matching TRBD1. The V segment lost 5 bases and the J segment 3 bases; nucleotides outside the gene matches: 13. Germline CDR1 reads SGHAT; CDR2 reads FQNNGV. The CDR3 is made up of 17 amino acids. The CDR3 loop is CASSPTNRDRGGYEQYF. In DNA form, the CDR3 reads TGTGCCAGCAGCCCCACAAATCGGGACAGGGGAGGCTACGAGCAGTACTTC.

The chain uses TRBV6-1 and TRBJ1-2; TRBD1 is a possible D gene (6 bases). CDR3 length equals 13 residues. Trimming stripped 4 bases from V and 8 bases from J, with 14 bases between. Germline CDR1 is MNHNS and CDR2 is SASEGT. The CDR3 DNA reads as TGTGCCAGCAGTGGGACAACAGGGACCGGCTACACCTTC. Translated, it gives CASSGTTGTGYTF.

The V and J genes are TRBV5-6 and TRBJ1-3; TRBD1 is a possible D gene (6 bases). V was shortened by 7 bases and J by 2 bases, with 16 bases between the two germline ends. Germline V CDR1 and CDR2: SGHDT, YYEEEE. The CDR3 has 15 residues. The CDR3 protein is CASEGEALTGNTIYF. As DNA, the CDR3 is TGTGCCAGCGAGGGGGAGGCCCTAACTGGAAACACCATATATTTT.

This rearrangement joins TRBV7-3 to TRBJ1-1; D ambiguous. Trimming took 5 bases from V and 5 from J, leaving 15 bases between them. This CDR3 spans 14 amino acids. In germline, CDR1 is SGHTA, CDR2 FQGTGA. This CDR3 is CASSTRPGGTEAFF. The CDR3 region has the DNA TGTGCCAGCAGCACTCGACCCGGAGGGACTGAAGCTTTCTTT.